The clone carrying this T cell receptor beta chain appeared many times. CDR3 length equals 13 residues. Trimming shortened V by 0 bases and J by 7 bases, and 9 bases separated the two germline ends. CDR1 is ENHRY, CDR2 SYGVKD, per germline. Every cDNA TCR molecule received its own unique molecular identifier. TCRdb re-analysed the 5' RACE reads in MiXCR, keeping a single row per CDR3 protein. This table holds some 20,000 distinct CDR3 sequences, about 3% found once. Time point indicated: sample taken at primary tumor resection. Untreated early-stage non-small cell lung cancer patients, over 55 in total, were the donors. The data stem from a study of spatial heterogeneity in lung cancer.

The receptor's source is a female donor with early-stage non-small cell lung cancer. The V gene is TRBV10-3, the J gene TRBJ1-2; D remains unclear. The material was PBMCs, obtained at surgery. In nucleotides, the CDR3 is TGTGCCATCAGTGAGTCATTCAGCGGTGGCTACACCTTC. Protein sequence: CAISESFSGGYTF.